This T cell receptor (beta chain) was recorded in a study of blood T cells in healthy people across ages. General study findings and limits: Greater diversity and more naive CD4+ cells were seen in long-lived donors than in aged donors.

Points on this clonotype: The target antigen is unknown.

V was pared by 4 bases and J by 4 bases, with 6 bases of the junction left unmatched. This CDR3 spans 17 amino acids. Germline V gene lookup returns CDR1 SGHRS and CDR2 YFSETQ. For the second PCR, which ran for roughly 6 to 12 cycles, a sample-barcoded 5' primer and a J-beta primer mix were used. Via MiXCR, TCRdb re-called the 5' RACE reads, giving one row per CDR3 protein. Of about 640,000 distinct CDR3 sequences in the sample, 58% were seen once. Sample: blood. The chain recombines TRBV5-1 with TRBJ2-1, with 15 nucleotides matching TRBD2. The clonotype was recovered from a man between 60 and 75 years old in good health. The CDR3: CASSGGTSGGPYNEQFF. The CDR3 DNA reads TGCGCCAGCAGCGGCGGGACTAGCGGGGGGCCGTACAATGAGCAGTTCTTC.